This T cell receptor beta chain was recovered during a study of cytomegalovirus exposure and HLA in healthy donors. Trimming took 0 bases from V and 2 from J; bases not matched to a gene: 7. The CDR3 totals 17 residues. The germline V gene has CDR1 LNHDA and CDR2 SQIVND (reference sequence). Primers: 60 Vbeta forward and 13 Jbeta reverse. This table comes from immunoSEQ multiplex PCR, and its TCRdb copy is limited to in-frame clones, with some not included. The profile shows 95,000 to 150,000 clones, over 65% of them singletons. This clone occurred a few times. The TCR originated in a woman aged 40-49 years in good health and CMV-seropositive. V gene TRBV19 combines with J gene TRBJ1-3, with 7 bases fitting TRBD1. The sequencing sample was made of PBMCs. The CDR3 sequence is CASSIDRGQSTGNTIYF. Written as DNA, the CDR3 is TGTGCCAGTAGTATAGATCGGGGACAGAGCACTGGAAACACCATATATTTT. Combining the CDR3 with reference TRBV19 and TRBJ1-3 gives the whole variable domain DGGITQSPKYLFRKEGQNVTLSCEQNLNHDAMYWYRQDPGQGLRLIYYSQIVNDFQKGDIAEGYSVSREKKESFPLTVTSAQKNPTAFYLCASSIDRGQSTGNTIYFGEGSWLTVV.